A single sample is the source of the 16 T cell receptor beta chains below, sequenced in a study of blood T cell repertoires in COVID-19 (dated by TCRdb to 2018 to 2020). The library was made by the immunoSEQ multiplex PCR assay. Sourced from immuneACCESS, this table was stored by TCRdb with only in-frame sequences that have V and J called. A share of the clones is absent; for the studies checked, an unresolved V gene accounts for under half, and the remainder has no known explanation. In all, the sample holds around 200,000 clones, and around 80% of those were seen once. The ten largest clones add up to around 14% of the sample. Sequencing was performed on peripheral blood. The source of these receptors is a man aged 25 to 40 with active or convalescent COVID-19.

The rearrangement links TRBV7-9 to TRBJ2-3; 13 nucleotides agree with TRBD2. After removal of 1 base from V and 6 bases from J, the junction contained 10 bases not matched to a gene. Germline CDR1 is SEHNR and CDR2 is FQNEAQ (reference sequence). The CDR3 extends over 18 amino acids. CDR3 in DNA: TGTGCCAGCAGCTTAGGGGGGACTAGCGGGGAATTGGCCGATACGCAGTATTTT. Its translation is CASSLGGTSGELADTQYF.

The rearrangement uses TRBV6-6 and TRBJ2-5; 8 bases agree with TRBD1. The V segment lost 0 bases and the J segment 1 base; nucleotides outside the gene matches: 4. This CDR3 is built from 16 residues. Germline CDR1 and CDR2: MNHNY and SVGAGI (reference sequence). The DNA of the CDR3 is TGTGCCAGCAGTTACTCGAAGGGGACAGGCCAAGAGACCCAGTACTTC. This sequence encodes CASSYSKGTGQETQYF.

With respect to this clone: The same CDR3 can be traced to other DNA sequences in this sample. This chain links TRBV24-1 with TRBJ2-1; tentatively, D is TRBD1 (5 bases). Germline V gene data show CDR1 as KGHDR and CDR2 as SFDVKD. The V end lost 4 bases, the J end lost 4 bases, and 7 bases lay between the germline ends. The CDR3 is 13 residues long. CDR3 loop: CATSEAGYNEQFF. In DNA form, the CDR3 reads TGTGCCACCAGTGAGGCAGGGTACAATGAGCAGTTCTTC.

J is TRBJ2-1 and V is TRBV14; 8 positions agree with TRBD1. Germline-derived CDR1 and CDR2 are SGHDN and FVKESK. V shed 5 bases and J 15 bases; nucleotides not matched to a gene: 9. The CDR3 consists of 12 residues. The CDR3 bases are TGTGCCAGCAGCGCGGACAGGGAACGCCGGTTCTTC. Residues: CASSADRERRFF.

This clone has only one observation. The chain's CDR3 is CASSHGAYVPGQGDEQYV. The DNA of the CDR3 is TGCGCCAGCAGCCACGGAGCTTATGTGCCGGGACAGGGGGACGAGCAGTACGTC. V and J are TRBV4-1 and TRBJ2-7; TRBD1 matches 11 bases. Germline lookup yields CDR1 MGHRA and CDR2 YSYEKL. The CDR3 runs 18 residues. Trimming removed 3 bases from V and 5 bases from J; junction bases left unmatched: 15.

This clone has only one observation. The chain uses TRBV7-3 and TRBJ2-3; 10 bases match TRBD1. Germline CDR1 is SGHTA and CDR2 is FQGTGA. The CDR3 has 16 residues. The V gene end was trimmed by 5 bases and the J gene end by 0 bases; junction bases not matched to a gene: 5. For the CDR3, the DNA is TGTGCCAGCAGCGACTGGGACAGGGGAAGCACAGATACGCAGTATTTT. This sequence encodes CASSDWDRGSTDTQYF.

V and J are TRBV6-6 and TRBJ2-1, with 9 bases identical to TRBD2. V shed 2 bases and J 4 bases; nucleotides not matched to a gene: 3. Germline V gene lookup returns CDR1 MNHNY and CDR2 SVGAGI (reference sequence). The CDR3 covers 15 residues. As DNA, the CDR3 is TGTGCCAGCAGTTACGGGCGGGGGGGTTACAATGAGCAGTTCTTC. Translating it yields CASSYGRGGYNEQFF.

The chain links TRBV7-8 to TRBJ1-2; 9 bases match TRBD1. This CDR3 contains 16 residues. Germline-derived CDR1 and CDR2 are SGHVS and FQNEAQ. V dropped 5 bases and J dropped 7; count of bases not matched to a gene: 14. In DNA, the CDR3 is TGTGCCAGCAGCGCAACAGGGGGCGCGCGGGTTGGTGGCTACACCTTC. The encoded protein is CASSATGGARVGGYTF.

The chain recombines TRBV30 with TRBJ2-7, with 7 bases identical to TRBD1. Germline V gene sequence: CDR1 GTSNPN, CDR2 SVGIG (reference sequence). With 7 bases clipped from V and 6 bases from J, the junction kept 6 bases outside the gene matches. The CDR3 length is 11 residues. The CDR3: CASVTGSEQYF. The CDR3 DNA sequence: TGTGCCTCGGTGACAGGGAGCGAGCAGTACTTC.

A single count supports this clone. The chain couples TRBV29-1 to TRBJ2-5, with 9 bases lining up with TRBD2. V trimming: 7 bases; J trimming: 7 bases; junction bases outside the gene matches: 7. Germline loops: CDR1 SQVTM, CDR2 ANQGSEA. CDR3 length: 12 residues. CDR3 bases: TGCAGCGGACTAGCGGTGGCCGGGACCCAGTACTTC. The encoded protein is CSGLAVAGTQYF.

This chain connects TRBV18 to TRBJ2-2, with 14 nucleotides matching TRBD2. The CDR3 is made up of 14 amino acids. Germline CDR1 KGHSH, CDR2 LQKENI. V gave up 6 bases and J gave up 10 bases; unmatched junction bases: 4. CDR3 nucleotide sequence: TGTGCCAGCTCCGGGACTAGCGGGAGTGCGGAGCTGTTTTTT. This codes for CASSGTSGSAELFF.

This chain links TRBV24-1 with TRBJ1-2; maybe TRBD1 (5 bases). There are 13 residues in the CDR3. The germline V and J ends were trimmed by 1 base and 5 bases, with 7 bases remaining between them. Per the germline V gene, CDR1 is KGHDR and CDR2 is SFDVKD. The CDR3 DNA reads TGTGCCACCAGTGATTTTCAGGGTTATGGCTACACCTTC. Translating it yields CATSDFQGYGYTF.

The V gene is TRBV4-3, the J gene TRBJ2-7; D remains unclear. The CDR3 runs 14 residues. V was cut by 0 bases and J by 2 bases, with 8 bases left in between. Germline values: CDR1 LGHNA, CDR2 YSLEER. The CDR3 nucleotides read TGCGCCAGCAGCCAAGATTGGGCAGCCTACGAGCAGTACTTC. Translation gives CASSQDWAAYEQYF.

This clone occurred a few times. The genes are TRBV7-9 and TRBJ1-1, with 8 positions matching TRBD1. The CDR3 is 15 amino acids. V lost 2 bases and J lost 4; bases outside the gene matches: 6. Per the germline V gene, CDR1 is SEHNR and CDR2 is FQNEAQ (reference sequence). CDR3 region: CASSLLQGAVTEAFF. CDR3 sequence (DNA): TGTGCCAGCAGCTTATTGCAGGGGGCGGTCACTGAAGCTTTCTTT.

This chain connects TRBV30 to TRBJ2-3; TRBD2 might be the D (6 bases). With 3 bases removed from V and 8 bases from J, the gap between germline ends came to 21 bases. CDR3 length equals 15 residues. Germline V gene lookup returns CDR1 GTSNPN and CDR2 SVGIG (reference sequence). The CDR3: CAWSGSLPSAVTQYF. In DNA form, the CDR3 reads TGTGCCTGGAGCGGGAGCCTCCCTTCAGCGGTTACGCAGTATTTT.

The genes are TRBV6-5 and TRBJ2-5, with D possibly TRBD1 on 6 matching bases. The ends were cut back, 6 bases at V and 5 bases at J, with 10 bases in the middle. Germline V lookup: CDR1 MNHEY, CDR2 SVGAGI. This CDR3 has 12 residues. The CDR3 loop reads CASRARGETQYF. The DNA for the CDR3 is TGTGCCAGCAGGGCGAGGGGGGAGACCCAGTACTTC.